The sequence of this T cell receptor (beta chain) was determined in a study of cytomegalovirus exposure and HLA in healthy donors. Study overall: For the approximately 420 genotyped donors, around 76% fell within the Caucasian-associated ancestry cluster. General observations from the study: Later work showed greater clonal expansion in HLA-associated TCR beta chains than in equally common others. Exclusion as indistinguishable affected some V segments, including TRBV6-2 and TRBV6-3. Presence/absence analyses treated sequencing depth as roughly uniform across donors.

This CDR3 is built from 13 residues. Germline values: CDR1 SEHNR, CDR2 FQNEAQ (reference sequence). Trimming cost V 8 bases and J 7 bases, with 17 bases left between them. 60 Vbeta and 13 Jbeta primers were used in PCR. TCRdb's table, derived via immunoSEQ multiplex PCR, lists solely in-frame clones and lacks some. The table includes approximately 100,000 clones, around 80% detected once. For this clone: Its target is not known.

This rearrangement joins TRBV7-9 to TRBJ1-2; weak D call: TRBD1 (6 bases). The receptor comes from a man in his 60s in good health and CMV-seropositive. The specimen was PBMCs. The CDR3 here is CASALRGAGGYTF. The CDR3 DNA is TGTGCCAGCGCCCTCAGGGGCGCTGGTGGCTACACCTTC.